This TCR beta chain was identified in a study of regulatory T cells in long-lasting Graves disease. Researchers made TCR beta libraries by using iRepertoire HTBI primers and running Arm-PCR on CDR3 regions. TCRdb recomputed calls from the multiplex PCR reads with MiXCR, one row per CDR3 protein. The table records some 300,000 distinct CDR3 sequences, roughly a fifth of them present only once. Time point noted: persistent/refractory GD, antithyroid drugs over 5 years with positive TRAb. Making the TCR library involved RNA that had been extracted from PBMCs. Diagnoses of Graves' disease were made by American Thyroid Association guidelines. In this cohort, patients came from an endocrinology department located in Xi'an, China. Trimming stripped 6 bases from V and 3 bases from J, with 11 bases between. Germline CDR1 SGHNT, CDR2 YENEEA. CDR3 length: 13 amino acids. This clonotype turned up a few times. Antigen specificity is unknown.

Findings and caveats of the study: The study found TRBV28, TRBJ1-2 and TRBJ2-5 favored in persistent disease. Lower TCR diversity was seen in persistent Graves' patients than in newly diagnosed ones.

Source: peripheral blood mononuclear cells (PBMCs), taken when the disease was refractory, from a patient treated with antithyroid drugs. The rearrangement uses TRBV11-3 and TRBJ2-5; D possibly corresponds to TRBD2 (7 bases). The sequence came from a female donor with Graves disease. CDR3 DNA: TGTGCCAGCAGTGGCGGGGGCGAAGAGACCCAGTACTTC. Translating it yields CASSGGGEETQYF.